This entry lists 8 T cell receptor beta chains sequenced from one sample in a study of shared clonotypes between healthy human individuals. Sequencing used immunoSEQ multiplex PCR; TCRdb keeps in-frame clones, though not all of them. The repertoire holds approximately 720,000 clones, with roughly 70% as singletons. The sequenced material came from memory CD4+ T cells sorted from blood. Sample subset: CD45RA-negative fraction. The receptor source for this set is a woman under 40 in good health.

V and J are TRBV25-1 and TRBJ2-1; D tentatively fits TRBD1 or TRBD2 (5 bases each). Trimming shortened V by 4 bases and J by 5 bases, and 15 bases separated the two germline ends. The CDR3 length is 15 residues. In germline, CDR1 is MGHDK, CDR2 SYGVNS. CDR3 DNA: TGTGCCAGCAGTGTGGACACCGGGGCAAACAATGAGCAGTTCTTC. Its protein is CASSVDTGANNEQFF.

The chain combines TRBV15 with TRBJ2-5, with TRBD2 identical over 10 bases. V lost 4 bases and J lost 2; bases outside the gene matches: 4. The germline V gene encodes CDR1 LNHNV and CDR2 YYDKDF (reference sequence). The CDR3 has 15 amino acids. The CDR3 DNA reads as TGTGCCACCAGCACCGGGACTAGCGCTCAAGAGACCCAGTACTTC. It is translated as CATSTGTSAQETQYF.

In this sample, this clone turned up once. The chain employs TRBV29-1 and TRBJ2-1, with D perhaps TRBD1 or TRBD2 (5 bases each). This CDR3 has 13 amino acids. The germline CDR1 and CDR2 sequences are SQVTM and ANQGSEA. V lost 2 bases and J lost 8, with 13 bases in between. DNA for the CDR3: TGCAGCGTTGAATCTTCCGGGGCGCATGAGCAGTTCTTC. This gives the protein CSVESSGAHEQFF.

This clone was found a few times. This chain uses TRBV19 with TRBJ2-2; the D gene could be TRBD1 or TRBD2 (5 bases each). Germline V gives CDR1 LNHDA, CDR2 SQIVND (reference sequence). The CDR3 has 17 amino acids. Trimming pared 3 bases from V and 2 bases from J, leaving 16 bases between. The CDR3 DNA reads as TGTGCCAGTAGTATGACGGGACGGCAACCCAACACCGGGGAGCTGTTTTTT. Translated, it gives CASSMTGRQPNTGELFF.

The gene calls are TRBV5-1 and TRBJ2-2, with TRBD1 matching over 7 bases. Trimming at V came to 4 bases and at J to 5 bases, leaving 8 bases not matched to a gene. The germline V gene encodes CDR1 SGHRS and CDR2 YFSETQ. The CDR3 consists of 15 residues. The CDR3 loop reads CASSQRQGWTGELFF. CDR3 in DNA: TGCGCCAGCAGCCAAAGACAGGGATGGACCGGGGAGCTGTTTTTT.

The chain couples TRBV10-1 to TRBJ1-4, with 9 bases matching TRBD1. The CDR3 length is 16 residues. The J segment lost 7 bases and the V segment lost 4 bases, leaving 10 bases of the junction unmatched. Germline-derived CDR1 and CDR2 are WNHNN and SYGVQD (reference sequence). The CDR3 DNA is TGCGCCAGCAGTGTGGATGCCGGGACAGGGATTGAAAAACTGTTTTTT. Translation: CASSVDAGTGIEKLFF.

A few counts support this clone. The V gene is TRBV9, the J gene TRBJ2-1; D possibly corresponds to TRBD1 (5 bases). V lost 0 bases and J lost 7, with 11 bases in between. This CDR3 region has 14 residues. CDR1 and CDR2 from the germline V gene are SGDLS and YYNGEE. The CDR3 nucleotides are TGTGCCAGCAGCGTAGGTGGGGCCGGGAATGAGCAGTTCTTC. Residues: CASSVGGAGNEQFF. Complete variable domain (other parts from reference TRBV9 and TRBJ2-1): DSGVTQTPKHLITATGQRVTLRCSPRSGDLSVYWYQQSLDQGLQFLIQYYNGEERAKGNILERFSAQQFPDLHSELNLSSLELGDSALYFCASSVGGAGNEQFFGPGTRLTVL.

This rearrangement joins TRBV5-4 to TRBJ1-1; D uncertain. Trimming pared 3 bases from V and 1 base from J, leaving 4 bases between. CDR1 is SGHNT, CDR2 YYREEE, per germline (reference sequence). CDR3 size: 12 residues. This CDR3 reads CASSYGNTEAFF. CDR3 in DNA: TGTGCCAGCAGCTACGGGAACACTGAAGCTTTCTTT.